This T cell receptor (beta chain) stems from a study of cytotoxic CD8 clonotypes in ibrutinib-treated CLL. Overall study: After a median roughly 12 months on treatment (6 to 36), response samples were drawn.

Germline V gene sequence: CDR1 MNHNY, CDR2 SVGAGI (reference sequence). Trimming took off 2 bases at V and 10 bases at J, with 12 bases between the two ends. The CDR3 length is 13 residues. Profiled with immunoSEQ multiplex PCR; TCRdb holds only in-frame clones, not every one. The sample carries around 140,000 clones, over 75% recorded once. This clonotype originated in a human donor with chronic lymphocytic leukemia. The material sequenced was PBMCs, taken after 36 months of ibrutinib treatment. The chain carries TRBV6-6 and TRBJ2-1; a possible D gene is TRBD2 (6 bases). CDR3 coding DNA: TGTGCCAGCAGTTACAGGGACTCCAGGGAGCAGTTCTTC. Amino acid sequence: CASSYRDSREQFF.